What follows are 14 T cell receptor beta chains derived from one specimen sequenced in a study of blood T cell repertoires in COVID-19. TCRdb keeps only in-frame clones here, not all; method: immunoSEQ multiplex PCR. This sample has around 300,000 clones, with 70% to 90% found just once. The specimen sequenced was peripheral blood. These receptor sequences come from a human donor in a cohort sampled during active COVID-19.

The chain links TRBV18 to TRBJ2-1, with 7 nucleotides matching TRBD2. The germline V gene has CDR1 KGHSH and CDR2 LQKENI. The trim removed 5 bases at V and 4 bases at J, leaving 11 bases unmatched. This CDR3 has 16 residues. CDR3 coding DNA: TGTGCCAGCTCATGGTCAGCCGGGGGGTTTTACAATGAGCAGTTCTTC. Its translation: CASSWSAGGFYNEQFF.

This rearrangement joins TRBV12-5 to TRBJ1-1; D ambiguous. The length of the CDR3 is 12 residues. Germline-derived CDR1 and CDR2 are LGHNT and FRNRAP. V shed 5 bases and J shed 6 bases, with 10 bases lying between them. The CDR3 protein is CASGVEEAEAFF. The CDR3 region has the DNA TGTGCTAGTGGTGTGGAGGAGGCTGAAGCTTTCTTT.

This sequence joins TRBV11-2 and TRBJ1-4, with D unresolved. V was pared by 4 bases and J by 10 bases, with 13 bases between. CDR1 is SGHAT, CDR2 FQNNGV, per germline. The CDR3 is 13 residues long. Here the CDR3 DNA reads TGTGCCAGCAGCTATTACGGAGGAGGAAAACTGTTTTTT. It specifies CASSYYGGGKLFF.

The V call is TRBV6-5, the J call TRBJ1-2; D might be TRBD1 (5 bases). Germline CDR1 and CDR2: MNHEY and SVGAGI. The CDR3 extends over 15 amino acids. Trimming took off 6 bases at V and 8 bases at J, with 22 bases between the two ends. The DNA for the CDR3 is TGTGCCAGCAGCCCCCAGGGTTTGGTTCATAGGGGCTACACCTTC. Amino acids: CASSPQGLVHRGYTF.

The rearrangement uses TRBV30 and TRBJ2-7, with 8 bases matching TRBD1. CDR3 length equals 14 residues. CDR1 and CDR2 (germline): GTSNPN, SVGIG (reference sequence). The trim removed 5 bases at V and 0 bases at J, leaving 6 bases unmatched. Here the CDR3 reads CAWAGQAFSYEQYF. CDR3 coding DNA: TGTGCCTGGGCGGGACAGGCATTCTCCTACGAGCAGTACTTC.

The gene calls are TRBV18 and TRBJ2-3, with a tentative D call TRBD2 (6 bases). The germline V gene encodes CDR1 KGHSH and CDR2 LQKENI. V dropped 1 base and J dropped 4 bases, with 12 bases sitting between them. This CDR3 spans 15 amino acids. The chain's CDR3 is CASSPRRAISDTQYF. The CDR3, as DNA: TGTGCCAGCTCACCACGGAGGGCGATCTCAGATACGCAGTATTTT.

A remark on this clone: Other DNA sequences in the sample encode the same CDR3. The chain uses TRBV12-3 or TRBV12-4 and TRBJ1-1; D not certain. This CDR3 spans 13 amino acids. V lost 2 bases, J lost 3 bases, and 7 bases lay in between. CDR3 nucleotides: TGTGCCAGCAGTTTACGTCGGGACACTGAAGCTTTCTTT. It translates to CASSLRRDTEAFF.

The rearrangement links TRBV27 to TRBJ1-5; TRBD1 agrees at 11 bases. Germline V gene lookup returns CDR1 MNHEY and CDR2 SMNVEV (reference sequence). The CDR3 spans 16 residues. The trim removed 5 bases at V and 4 bases at J, leaving 7 bases unmatched. The CDR3 spells CASSGTGGSGNQPQHF. The CDR3 DNA reads TGTGCCAGCAGTGGGACAGGGGGATCTGGAAATCAGCCCCAGCATTTT.

Here the CDR3 DNA reads TGTGCCAGCAGCGTAGCTGGGACTACATCCGAGCAGTACTTC. This translates into CASSVAGTTSEQYF. This rearrangement joins TRBV9 to TRBJ2-7, with TRBD2 identical over 7 bases. The CDR3 totals 14 residues. The V gene's germline CDR1 is SGDLS and CDR2 YYNGEE. V trimming: 0 bases; J trimming: 6 bases; junction bases outside the gene matches: 6.

V and J are TRBV27 and TRBJ2-7, with D maybe TRBD1 (6 bases). V was cut by 5 bases and J by 4 bases, with 21 bases left in between. Germline V lookup: CDR1 MNHEY, CDR2 SMNVEV (reference sequence). This CDR3 is 16 amino acids long. In DNA, the CDR3 is TGTGCCAGCAGTCTCTACAGGGTCCCCTCCCCGTACGAGCAGTACTTC. It codes for CASSLYRVPSPYEQYF.

The V gene is TRBV7-3, the J gene TRBJ2-6, with 7 bases aligning to TRBD1. The V gene end was trimmed by 2 bases and the J gene end by 2 bases; junction bases not matched to a gene: 6. Germline values: CDR1 SGHTA, CDR2 FQGTGA. The length of the CDR3 is 17 residues. The CDR3 nucleotides read TGTGCCAGCAGCTTAGACAGGGTGATTACTGGGGCCAACGTCCTGACTTTC. Translating gives CASSLDRVITGANVLTF.

V gene TRBV30 combines with J gene TRBJ1-2, with a tentative D call TRBD1 (5 bases). This CDR3 contains 14 residues. Trimming cost V 3 bases and J 6 bases, with 17 bases left between them. In germline, CDR1 is GTSNPN, CDR2 SVGIG (reference sequence). This CDR3 reads CAWSRDFDLHGYTF. The CDR3 nucleotides are TGTGCCTGGAGCCGGGACTTTGATCTGCATGGCTACACCTTC.

The chain couples TRBV5-4 to TRBJ2-7; D remains ambiguous. Germline V gives CDR1 SGHNT, CDR2 YYREEE (reference sequence). Trimming shortened V by 0 bases and J by 3 bases, and 13 bases separated the two germline ends. This CDR3 is built from 15 residues. The DNA for the CDR3 is TGTGCCAGCAGCTTGGGGGCGATTCCAAGCTACGAGCAGTACTTC. Translating gives CASSLGAIPSYEQYF.

The rearrangement joins TRBV25-1 to TRBJ1-2; D is unresolved. This CDR3 comprises 12 residues. V was shortened by 5 bases and J by 8 bases, with 12 bases between the two germline ends. Germline CDR1 and CDR2: MGHDK and SYGVNS. This CDR3 is CASSFGGEGYTF. CDR3 bases: TGTGCCAGCAGTTTCGGCGGGGAGGGCTACACCTTC.